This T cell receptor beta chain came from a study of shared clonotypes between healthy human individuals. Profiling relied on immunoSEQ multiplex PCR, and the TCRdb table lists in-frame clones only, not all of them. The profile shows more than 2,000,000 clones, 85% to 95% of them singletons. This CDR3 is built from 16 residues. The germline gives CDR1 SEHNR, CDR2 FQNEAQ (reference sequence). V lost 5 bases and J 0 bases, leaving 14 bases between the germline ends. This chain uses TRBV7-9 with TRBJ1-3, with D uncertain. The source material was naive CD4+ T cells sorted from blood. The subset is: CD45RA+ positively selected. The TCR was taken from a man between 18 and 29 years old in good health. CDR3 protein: CASSPVGLSSGNTIYF. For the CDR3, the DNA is TGTGCCAGCAGCCCGGTTGGGCTCAGCTCTGGAAACACCATATATTTT.